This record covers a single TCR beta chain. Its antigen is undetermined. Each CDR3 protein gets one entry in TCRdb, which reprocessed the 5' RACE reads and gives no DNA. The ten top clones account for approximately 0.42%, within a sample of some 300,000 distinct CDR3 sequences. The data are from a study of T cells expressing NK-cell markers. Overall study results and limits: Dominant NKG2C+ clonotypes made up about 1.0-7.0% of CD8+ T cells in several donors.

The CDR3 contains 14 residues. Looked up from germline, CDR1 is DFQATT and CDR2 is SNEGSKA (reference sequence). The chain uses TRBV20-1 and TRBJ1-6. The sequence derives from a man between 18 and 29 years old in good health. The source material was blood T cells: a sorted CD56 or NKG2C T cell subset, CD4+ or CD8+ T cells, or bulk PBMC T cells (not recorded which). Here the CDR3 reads CSAGGTTYNSPLHF.